This TCR beta chain came from a study of OX40 agonist ivuxolimab in advanced cancers. Study-level background: Three dose-escalation patients had partial responses: one with hepatocellular carcinoma and two with cutaneous melanoma. Whole-study results and caveats: More expanded clones were found, on average, in CD8+ than in CD4+ T cells.

This CDR3 comprises 16 residues. Germline values: CDR1 SGHDT, CDR2 YYEEEE. V gave up 3 bases and J gave up 6 bases; unmatched junction bases: 5. As regards this clone: What it binds is unknown.

Assay: immunoSEQ multiplex PCR; the TCRdb copy retains only in-frame clones and omits some. The table records about 69,000 clones, 80% to 85% of them present only once. The genes are TRBV5-6 and TRBJ2-2; 13 positions agree with TRBD2. The input for sequencing was CD4+ or CD8+ T cells sorted from blood, taken in a trial of the OX40 agonist ivuxolimab. The TCR sequence derives from an adult with an advanced solid tumor such as melanoma, head and neck, liver or kidney cancer. The CDR3, as DNA: TGTGCCAGCAGCTGGACTAGCGGGAGAACGGCCGGGGAGCTGTTTTTT. This translates into CASSWTSGRTAGELFF.